The TCR beta chain described here comes from a study of identical twins. Findings and limits, study-wide: Out-of-frame alpha sequences that twins shared showed excess low generation probability.

Remarks on this clonotype: As yet, its antigen is unknown.

Template switching created a universal primer site, and the cDNA included unique molecular identifiers. TCRdb ran MiXCR on the 5' RACE reads and lists one entry per CDR3 protein. The top ten hold around 13% of the sample, which has 600,000 to 850,000 distinct CDR3 sequences, 15% to 20% seen once. The same sample was also used in a study of T cells expressing NK-cell markers. That report adds: Dominant NKG2C+ clonotypes in roughly six donors made up about 1.0-7.5% of CD8+ T cells. Specificity for HCMV among expanded NKG2C+ T cell clones was not established.

The sequenced sample consisted of PBMCs. This TCR was sampled from a woman aged 18-29 years in good health.

CDR3 sequence reads: CASSLDNGREEAFF. As DNA, the CDR3 is TGTGCCAGCAGTTTAGACAACGGGAGGGAGGAAGCTTTCTTT. The chain combines TRBV12-3 or TRBV12-4 with TRBJ1-1; D ambiguous. Trimming left V 1 base short and J 8 bases short, with 14 bases between. The CDR3 runs 14 residues.